Sequencing of this T cell receptor beta chain was carried out in a study of radiotherapy plus CTLA-4 blockade in lung cancer. Background on the study: Disease control was achieved by about 34% of patients, and objective responses by 18%.

Overall study results and limits: Expansion of tumor-derived TCR clones was observed in blood after radiotherapy plus ipilimumab.

The table came from immunoSEQ multiplex PCR; TCRdb's copy has only in-frame clones and leaves some out. The data contain more than 95,000 clones, about four fifths of them singletons. Alongside CTLA-4 blockade with ipilimumab, patients with chemo-refractory metastatic non-small-cell lung cancer received focal radiation. This clone was counted many times. What it binds is unknown. The sample in question was peripheral blood, obtained from a patient treated with radiotherapy plus ipilimumab. This TCR was sampled from a human donor with non-small cell lung cancer who had a partial response to radiotherapy plus ipilimumab. Some clones in this sample may be carry-over from other donors' samples.

CDR3 sequence (DNA): TGTGCCAGCAGCTCCCTCGCCGGGGAGCTGTTTTTT. Translating gives CASSSLAGELFF. The genes are TRBV7-6 and TRBJ2-2; D remains unclear. Per germline, CDR1 SGHVS and CDR2 FNYEAQ. Between the trimmed V and J ends, which lost 4 bases and 6 bases, there was a span of 6 bases. The CDR3 sequence is 12 residues long.